These 2 T cell receptor beta chains came from one sample sequenced in a study of Graves' ophthalmopathy and Graves' hyperthyroidism (dated by TCRdb to between 2018 and 2020). Sequencing used an Illumina HiSeq 2000. For repertoire sequencing, TCR beta CDR3 regions were amplified from RNA transcripts. HTBI primers and the Qiagen OneStep RT-PCR kit were used in a first-round RT-PCR, which was followed by a second-round multiplex PCR, size selection and purification. TCRdb reanalyzed the raw reads on its own, using fastp at Q25 for trimming and MiXCR for clone calling, and kept in-frame beta chains. Rows with a matching CDR3 protein are joined into one entry that keeps the most common DNA and genes. Recorded for this sample are about 340,000 distinct CDR3 sequences; about a sixth of them occurred a single time. The leading ten clones occupy around 12% of the sample. The sample was peripheral blood. Receptors originate from an adult man with Graves' ophthalmopathy.

The chain carries TRBV6-5 and TRBJ1-1; TRBD1 agrees at 9 bases. The CDR3 covers 15 residues. Per the germline V gene, CDR1 is MNHEY and CDR2 is SVGAGI. V was pared by 0 bases and J by 3 bases, with 2 bases of the junction left unmatched. This chain's CDR3 is CASSYSGQGYTEAFF. CDR3 sequence (DNA): TGTGCCAGCAGTTACTCTGGACAGGGGTACACTGAAGCTTTCTTT.

In nucleotides, the CDR3 is TGTGCCAGCAATCGGGACAGGGGGCTCGAGCAGTACTTC. As protein: CASNRDRGLEQYF. The V call is TRBV2, the J call TRBJ2-7, with 12 nucleotides matching TRBD1. The J segment lost 6 bases and the V segment lost 7 bases, leaving 4 bases of the junction unmatched. The CDR3 is made up of 13 amino acids. CDR1 and CDR2 (germline): SNHLY, FYNNEI.